This T cell receptor (beta chain) originates from a study of control samples from healthy donors and cancer patients. This clone was seen only a few times. CDR1 LGHNA and CDR2 YNFKEQ come from the germline V gene. V was trimmed by 4 bases and J by 4 bases, leaving 20 bases between them. The CDR3 has 16 residues. Measured with immunoSEQ multiplex PCR; TCRdb has only the in-frame clones, and not every one. The data contain more than 50,000 clones, roughly nine tenths of them singletons. The receptor was derived from a woman in her fifties or sixties with colorectal cancer. The V gene is TRBV4-2, the J gene TRBJ2-7; D tentatively fits TRBD1 or TRBD2 (5 bases each). Sequencing was carried out using PBMCs. The CDR3 bases are TGTGCCAGCAGCCGGGAAGGGACCGAGTCAGGGTACGAGCAGTACTTC. Residues: CASSREGTESGYEQYF.